These 4 T cell receptor beta chains originate from one sample sequenced in a study of cytomegalovirus exposure and HLA in healthy donors. Primers: 60 Vbeta forward and 13 Jbeta reverse. The protocol was immunoSEQ multiplex PCR, while the TCRdb copy is restricted to in-frame clones and leaves out a portion. The data hold around 200,000 clones, with 70% to 90% observed a single time. The specimen was PBMCs. These TCRs come from a woman aged 30 to 39 in good health and CMV-seronegative.

The V and J genes are TRBV6-1 and TRBJ2-3, with D possibly TRBD1 on 5 matching bases. The CDR3 is 13 residues long. Germline values: CDR1 MNHNS, CDR2 SASEGT. Trimming shortened V by 1 base and J by 5 bases, and 7 bases separated the two germline ends. The CDR3 loop is CASSEVTEDTQYF. DNA for the CDR3: TGTGCCAGCAGTGAAGTGACAGAAGATACGCAGTATTTT.

The V and J genes are TRBV28 and TRBJ1-1, with TRBD1 matching over 10 bases. Looked up from germline, CDR1 is MDHEN and CDR2 is SYDVKM. The V gene end was trimmed by 2 bases and the J gene end by 5 bases; junction bases not matched to a gene: 5. The CDR3 loop spans 15 amino acids. The CDR3, as DNA: TGTGCCAGCAGTTTACCGGGACAGGGGTTTACTGAAGCTTTCTTT. The encoded protein is CASSLPGQGFTEAFF.

The CDR3 bases are TGTGCCAGCAGCGGCGCTAGACAGCCGAAACCCGACGAGCAGTACTTC. Its protein is CASSGARQPKPDEQYF. The chain combines TRBV5-6 with TRBJ2-7, with D tentatively TRBD1 (5 bases). The germline V gene encodes CDR1 SGHDT and CDR2 YYEEEE. V lost 4 bases and J 5 bases, leaving 22 bases between the germline ends. The CDR3 is 16 residues long.

This chain uses TRBV4-1 with TRBJ2-1, with 8 bases lining up with TRBD1. Germline CDR1 is MGHRA and CDR2 is YSYEKL. With 3 bases clipped from V and 5 bases from J, the junction kept 6 bases outside the gene matches. CDR3 length: 15 residues. DNA of the CDR3: TGCGCCAGCAGCCACGGACAGGGAAGGAACAATGAGCAGTTCTTC. Its protein is CASSHGQGRNNEQFF.